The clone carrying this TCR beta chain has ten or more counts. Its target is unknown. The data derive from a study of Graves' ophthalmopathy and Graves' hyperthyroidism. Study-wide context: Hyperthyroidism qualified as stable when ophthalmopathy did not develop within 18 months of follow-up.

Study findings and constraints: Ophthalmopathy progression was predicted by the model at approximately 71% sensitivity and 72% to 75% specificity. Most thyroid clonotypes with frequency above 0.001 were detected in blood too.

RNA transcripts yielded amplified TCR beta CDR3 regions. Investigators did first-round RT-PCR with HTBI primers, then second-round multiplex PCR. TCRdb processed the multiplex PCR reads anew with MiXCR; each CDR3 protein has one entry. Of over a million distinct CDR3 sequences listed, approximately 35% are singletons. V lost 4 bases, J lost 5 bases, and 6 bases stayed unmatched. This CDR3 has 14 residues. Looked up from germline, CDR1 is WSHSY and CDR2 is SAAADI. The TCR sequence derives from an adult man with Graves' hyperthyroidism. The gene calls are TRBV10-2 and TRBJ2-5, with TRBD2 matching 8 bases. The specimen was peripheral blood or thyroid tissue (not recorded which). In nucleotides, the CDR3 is TGCGCCAGCAGTGCGGCGGGGGGCTGGGAGACCCAGTACTTC. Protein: CASSAAGGWETQYF.